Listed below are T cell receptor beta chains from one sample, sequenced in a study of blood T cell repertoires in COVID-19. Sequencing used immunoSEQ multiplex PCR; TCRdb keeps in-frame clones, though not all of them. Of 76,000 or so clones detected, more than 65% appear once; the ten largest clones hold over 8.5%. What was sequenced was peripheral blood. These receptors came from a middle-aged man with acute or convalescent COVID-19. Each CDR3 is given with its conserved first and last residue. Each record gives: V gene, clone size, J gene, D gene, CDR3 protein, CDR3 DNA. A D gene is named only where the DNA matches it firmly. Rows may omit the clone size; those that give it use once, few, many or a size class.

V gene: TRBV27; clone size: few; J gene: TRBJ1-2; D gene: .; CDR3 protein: CASSLFGENYGYTF; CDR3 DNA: TGTGCCAGCAGTTTATTTGGGGAGAACTATGGCTACACCTTC
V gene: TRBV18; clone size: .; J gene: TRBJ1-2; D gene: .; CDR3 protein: CASSPPDRNGYTF; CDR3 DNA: TGTGCCAGCTCACCCCCCGACAGGAATGGCTACACCTTC
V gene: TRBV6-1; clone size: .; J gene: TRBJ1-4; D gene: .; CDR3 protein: CASSFYGAEKLFF; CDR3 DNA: TGTGCCAGCAGTTTCTACGGTGCTGAAAAACTGTTTTTT
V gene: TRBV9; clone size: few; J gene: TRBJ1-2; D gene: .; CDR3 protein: CASSTRTLLGTTYGYTF; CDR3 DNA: TGTGCCAGCAGCACAAGAACCTTACTCGGGACAACCTATGGCTACACCTTC
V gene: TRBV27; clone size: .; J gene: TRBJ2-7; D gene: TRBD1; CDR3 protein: CASRTGGIHEQYF; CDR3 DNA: TGTGCCAGCCGGACAGGGGGCATCCACGAGCAGTACTTC
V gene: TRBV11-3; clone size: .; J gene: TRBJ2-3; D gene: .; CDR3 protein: CASSRGGSTDTQYF; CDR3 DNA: TGTGCCAGCAGCCGTGGGGGGAGCACAGATACGCAGTATTTT
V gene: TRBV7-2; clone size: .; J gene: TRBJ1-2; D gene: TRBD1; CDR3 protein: CASSSPVIIGGGYTF; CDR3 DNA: TGTGCCAGCAGCTCTCCGGTGATTATAGGGGGCGGCTACACCTTC
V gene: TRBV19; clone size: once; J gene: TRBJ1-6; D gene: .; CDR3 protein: CASRSPDRSSYNSPLHF; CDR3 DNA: TGTGCCAGTAGGTCCCCCGACAGAAGCTCCTATAATTCACCCCTCCACTTT
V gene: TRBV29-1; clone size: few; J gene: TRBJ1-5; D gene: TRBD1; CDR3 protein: CSVRTGGNQPQHF; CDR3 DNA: TGCAGCGTCCGGACAGGGGGCAATCAGCCCCAGCATTTT
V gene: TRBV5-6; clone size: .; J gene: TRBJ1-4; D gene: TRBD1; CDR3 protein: CASRGQLNEKLFF; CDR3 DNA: TGTGCCAGCAGGGGACAGCTTAATGAAAAACTGTTTTTT
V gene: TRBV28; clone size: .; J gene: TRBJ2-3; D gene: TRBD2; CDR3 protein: CASSLETSGSPSDTQYF; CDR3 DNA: TGTGCCAGCAGTTTGGAAACTAGCGGGAGTCCCTCGGATACGCAGTATTTT
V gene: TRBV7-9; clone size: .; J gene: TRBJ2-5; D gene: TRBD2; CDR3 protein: CASIGLANTETQYF; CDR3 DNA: TGTGCCAGCATTGGACTAGCCAATACAGAGACCCAGTACTTC
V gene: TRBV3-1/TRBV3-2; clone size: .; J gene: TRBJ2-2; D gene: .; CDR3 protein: CATAGGAYTGELFF; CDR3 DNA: TGTGCTACAGCTGGGGGCGCGTACACCGGGGAGCTGTTTTTT
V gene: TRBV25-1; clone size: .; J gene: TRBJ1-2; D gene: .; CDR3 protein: CASSEKHNYGYTF; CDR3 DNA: TGTGCCAGCAGTGAGAAACACAACTATGGCTACACCTTC
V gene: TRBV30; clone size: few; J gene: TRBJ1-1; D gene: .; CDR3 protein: CAWSGFRVEAFF; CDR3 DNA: TGTGCCTGGAGTGGCTTCAGGGTGGAAGCTTTCTTT